A selection of T cell receptor beta chains follows, all from one sample in a study of radiation and T cells in renal cell carcinoma. The data were produced by immunoSEQ multiplex PCR, yet TCRdb's version contains in-frame clones alone and is incomplete. Here the sample spans about 78,000 clones, 70% to 90% being singletons. This specimen consisted of blood, obtained from a patient whose treatment included radiotherapy and nephrectomy. These receptors were collected from a woman in her seventies with renal cell carcinoma. CDR3s include the opening cysteine and the closing phenylalanine or tryptophan. The order of the fields is V gene, D gene, J gene, clone size, CDR3 DNA, CDR3 protein. The D gene is left open where the match is weak. Size values are once, few and many counts, or a class for expanded clones, and some rows have none.

V: TRBV6-6
D: NA
J: TRBJ1-5
size: once
DNA: TGTGCCAGCAGTTACTCGGAAGGGATTCGCAATCAGCCCCAGCATTTT
CDR3: CASSYSEGIRNQPQHF

V: TRBV19
D: TRBD1
J: TRBJ1-5
size: NA
DNA: TGTGCCAGTAGGCGACAGGGGGCGGATCAGCCCCAGCATTTT
CDR3: CASRRQGADQPQHF

V: TRBV5-1
D: TRBD2
J: TRBJ2-7
size: NA
DNA: TGCGCCAGCAGCTACACTAGCGGGGGGGCCTACGAGCAGTACTTC
CDR3: CASSYTSGGAYEQYF

V: TRBV30
D: NA
J: TRBJ2-1
size: NA
DNA: TGTGCCTGGAGTGTACGGCAGAACAATGAGCAGTTCTTC
CDR3: CAWSVRQNNEQFF

V: TRBV7-7
D: NA
J: TRBJ2-1
size: NA
DNA: TGTGCTAGCAGCTTATTACGGGGACCCTACAATGAGCAGTTCTTC
CDR3: CASSLLRGPYNEQFF

V: TRBV11-3
D: NA
J: TRBJ1-1
size: NA
DNA: TGTGCCAGCAGCGGGGGGACGGGGAACACTGAAGCTTTCTTT
CDR3: CASSGGTGNTEAFF

V: TRBV19
D: TRBD1
J: TRBJ1-5
size: NA
DNA: TGTGCCAGTAGTTCCAGGGGGCGCGGCAATCAGCCCCAGCATTTT
CDR3: CASSSRGRGNQPQHF

V: TRBV2
D: NA
J: TRBJ2-7
size: NA
DNA: TGTGCCAGCAACCGGGACGGTCCCTACGAGCAGTACTTC
CDR3: CASNRDGPYEQYF

V: TRBV14
D: NA
J: TRBJ1-2
size: NA
DNA: TGTGCCAGCAGCCAAGTAGTACGACGGACCCCAGGGAGCGGCTACACCTTC
CDR3: CASSQVVRRTPGSGYTF

V: TRBV28
D: NA
J: TRBJ1-1
size: NA
DNA: TGTGCCAGCAGACCCGGGACCCCGAACACTGAAGCTTTCTTT
CDR3: CASRPGTPNTEAFF

V: TRBV23-1
D: NA
J: TRBJ1-6
size: NA
DNA: TGCGCCAGCAGTCCACGGGAGAGCGGGAATTCACCCCTCCACTTT
CDR3: CASSPRESGNSPLHF

V: TRBV6-6
D: TRBD2
J: TRBJ2-1
size: NA
DNA: TGTGCCAGCAGGAGAACAGCGGGGGGGCGATTCGATGAGCAGTTCTTC
CDR3: CASRRTAGGRFDEQFF

V: TRBV2
D: TRBD1
J: TRBJ1-2
size: NA
DNA: TGTGCCAGCAGACCTACGGGACAGGGTTATGGCTACACCTTC
CDR3: CASRPTGQGYGYTF

V: TRBV28
D: NA
J: TRBJ1-2
size: NA
DNA: TGTGCCAGCAGTTTACCGAGGACACGGTTCACCTTC
CDR3: CASSLPRTRFTF

V: TRBV6-5
D: NA
J: TRBJ1-1
size: NA
DNA: TGTGCCAGCACCCTACCTGGAACTGAAGCTTTCTTT
CDR3: CASTLPGTEAFF